These 13 T cell receptor beta chains were sequenced from one sample in a study of OX40 agonist ivuxolimab in advanced cancers. The protocol used for the library was the immunoSEQ multiplex PCR assay. TCRdb took over this immuneACCESS table, retaining in-frame rearrangements with V and J assigned. Such tables are incomplete; in checked studies, under half of the missing clones stem from an unresolved V gene, and the remainder is unexplained. In all, the sample holds roughly 76,000 clones, and roughly 86% of those were seen once. The ten most abundant clones make up less than 3% of the sample. This sample comprised CD4+ or CD8+ T cells sorted from blood, obtained in a trial of the OX40 agonist ivuxolimab. These receptors were obtained from an adult with an advanced solid tumor such as melanoma, head and neck, liver or kidney cancer.

V gene TRBV20-1 combines with J gene TRBJ2-7; no reliable D call. With 2 bases removed from V and 3 bases from J, the gap between germline ends came to 5 bases. The CDR3 is 11 amino acids. Germline CDR1 reads DFQATT; CDR2 reads SNEGSKA (reference sequence). The CDR3 protein is CSARYNYEQYF. CDR3 in DNA: TGCAGTGCTAGATATAACTACGAGCAGTACTTC.

V gene TRBV19 combines with J gene TRBJ2-2; D is possibly TRBD2 (5 bases). Germline CDR1 LNHDA, CDR2 SQIVND (reference sequence). CDR3 length: 14 amino acids. V lost 8 bases and J lost 4, with 14 bases in between. This chain's CDR3 is CASSAGPSTGELFF. In DNA form, the CDR3 reads TGTGCCAGTTCGGCGGGCCCGAGCACCGGGGAGCTGTTTTTT.

The V gene is TRBV5-6, the J gene TRBJ1-5; possible D gene TRBD1, 6 bases. The germline CDR1 and CDR2 sequences are SGHDT and YYEEEE. The CDR3 spans 16 residues. Trimming cost V 5 bases and J 4 bases, with 19 bases left between them. This CDR3 reads CASSSGTSRGNQPQHF. The CDR3 DNA reads TGTGCCAGCAGTTCCGGGACATCGAGGGGGAATCAGCCCCAGCATTTT.

The V gene is TRBV2, the J gene TRBJ2-3; perhaps TRBD2 as D (6 bases). The CDR3 is made up of 15 amino acids. CDR1 and CDR2 from the germline V gene are SNHLY and FYNNEI. The V and J ends lost 6 bases and 1 base respectively, with 14 bases between them. Here the CDR3 reads CASREEGLGTDTQYF. CDR3 DNA: TGTGCCAGCAGGGAGGAGGGGCTGGGCACAGATACGCAGTATTTT.

The V and J genes are TRBV2 and TRBJ1-2; no definite D call. Germline V gene data show CDR1 as SNHLY and CDR2 as FYNNEI. The length of the CDR3 is 12 residues. V was cut by 7 bases and J by 1 base, with 7 bases left in between. The CDR3 here is CASTRVNYGYTF. The CDR3 region has the DNA TGTGCCAGCACGAGGGTTAACTATGGCTACACCTTC. The variable domain in full, completed from reference TRBV2 and TRBJ1-2, reads EPEVTQTPSHQVTQMGQEVILRCVPISNHLYFYWYRQILGQKVEFLVSFYNNEISEKSEIFDDQFSVERPDGSNFTLKIRSTKLEDSAMYFCASTRVNYGYTFGSGTRLTVV.

The J gene is TRBJ2-7, the V gene TRBV7-9; possibly TRBD2 for D (6 bases). CDR3 length equals 14 residues. The V gene lost 3 bases and the J gene lost 1 base, with 10 bases spanning the gap. Germline-derived CDR1 and CDR2 are SEHNR and FQNEAQ (reference sequence). CDR3 nucleotides: TGTGCCAGCAGCTTCGGGGGAGCTTCCTACGAGCAGTACGTC. Protein: CASSFGGASYEQYV.

This clone was seen only once. The chain carries TRBV6-1 and TRBJ1-4; D unclear. Germline V gives CDR1 MNHNS, CDR2 SASEGT. The CDR3 loop spans 13 amino acids. V lost 6 bases and J 8 bases, leaving 13 bases between the germline ends. Here the CDR3 reads CASSRMYGEKLFF. The CDR3 nucleotides read TGTGCCAGCAGCAGGATGTATGGAGAAAAACTGTTTTTT.

The chain carries TRBV27 and TRBJ1-2; D may be TRBD1 (5 bases). Germline V gene lookup returns CDR1 MNHEY and CDR2 SMNVEV (reference sequence). CDR3 length: 14 amino acids. V gave up 3 bases and J gave up 4 bases, with 12 bases separating them. The CDR3 region is CASSFRQGSYGYTF. The CDR3 nucleotides are TGTGCCAGCAGTTTTCGGCAGGGAAGCTATGGCTACACCTTC.

J is TRBJ1-1 and V is TRBV4-3; the D is unclear. The V and J ends lost 0 bases and 0 bases respectively, with 11 bases between them. The germline CDR1 and CDR2 sequences are LGHNA and YSLEER. CDR3 length equals 16 residues. The CDR3 coding sequence is TGCGCCAGCAGCCAAGATTACGGCCCAATGAACACTGAAGCTTTCTTT. Amino acid sequence: CASSQDYGPMNTEAFF.

This chain connects TRBV5-1 to TRBJ1-3; tentative D call: TRBD1 (6 bases). The CDR3 consists of 14 residues. Trimming shortened V by 4 bases and J by 4 bases, and 12 bases separated the two germline ends. Germline V gene sequence: CDR1 SGHRS, CDR2 YFSETQ. The CDR3 here is CASSGGGRGNTIYF. The CDR3 DNA reads as TGCGCCAGCAGCGGGGGGGGGCGAGGAAACACCATATATTTT.

The chain couples TRBV4-1 to TRBJ2-3; tentative D call: TRBD1 (5 bases). The ends were cut back, 0 bases at V and 1 base at J, with 11 bases in the middle. CDR3 size: 16 residues. The germline CDR1 and CDR2 sequences are MGHRA and YSYEKL. Here the CDR3 reads CASSQEGRPGTDTQYF. In nucleotides, the CDR3 is TGCGCCAGCAGCCAAGAGGGGCGCCCGGGCACAGATACGCAGTATTTT.

The chain recombines TRBV4-3 with TRBJ2-7; D ambiguous. CDR1 is LGHNA and CDR2 is YSLEER in the germline V gene. This CDR3 is built from 15 residues. V was pared by 0 bases and J by 2 bases, with 11 bases between. The CDR3, as DNA: TGCGCCAGCAGCCAAGAGTACGCGATGCCCTACGAGCAGTACTTC. It translates to CASSQEYAMPYEQYF.

This chain links TRBV28 with TRBJ1-5; 9 nucleotides line up with TRBD1. The CDR3 contains 15 residues. Germline values: CDR1 MDHEN, CDR2 SYDVKM. The V segment lost 5 bases and the J segment 7 bases; nucleotides outside the gene matches: 9. The CDR3 coding sequence is TGTGCCAGCAGTAGTTCCGGGACAGGGCACCAGCCCCAGCATTTT. Residues: CASSSSGTGHQPQHF.